The 31 T cell receptor beta chains listed next were all sequenced from one sample in a study of somatic mutations in cytotoxic T cells in rheumatoid arthritis. Generated by immunoSEQ multiplex PCR, the TCRdb table keeps only in-frame clones and is missing some. The sample has more than 10,000 clones, 80% to 85% seen once. The specimen was CD8+ T cells sorted from blood. The receptors were gathered from an older woman in good health.

A few counts support this clone. This chain connects TRBV6-6 to TRBJ1-1, with D perhaps matching TRBD1 (5 bases). The CDR3 length is 14 residues. Trimming cost V 0 bases and J 10 bases, with 15 bases left between them. CDR1 and CDR2 from the germline V gene are MNHNY and SVGAGI (reference sequence). The CDR3 region is CASSYSGGNTGAFF. The CDR3 DNA reads TGTGCCAGCAGTTACTCGGGAGGAAACACAGGAGCTTTCTTT.

This rearrangement joins TRBV28 to TRBJ1-6; D is ambiguous. The CDR3 is 14 residues long. Germline V gene lookup returns CDR1 MDHEN and CDR2 SYDVKM. The ends were cut back, 2 bases at V and 9 bases at J, with 11 bases in the middle. The CDR3 sequence: CASSLTGDGSPLHF. The CDR3 DNA sequence: TGTGCCAGCAGTTTAACCGGGGATGGTTCACCCCTCCACTTT.

There are a few counts of this clone. The chain joins TRBV29-1 to TRBJ1-1; D unclear. Germline lookup yields CDR1 SQVTM and CDR2 ANQGSEA. The CDR3 has 11 amino acids. DNA of the CDR3: TGCTGTGTAGACATTAACACTGAAGCTTTCTTT. This encodes CCVDINTEAFF.

This clone was recorded once. The chain recombines TRBV5-5 with TRBJ2-5; 7 nucleotides agree with TRBD1. The DNA end is a closer match to TRBJ2-7, so the J assignment may be wrong. Germline-derived CDR1 and CDR2 are SGHKS and YYEKEE (reference sequence). This CDR3 has 15 amino acids. The CDR3 loop reads CASSFLPGGSYEQYF. Here the CDR3 DNA reads TGTGCCAGCAGCTTTTTGCCAGGGGGCTCCTACGAGCAGTACTTC.

This sequence joins TRBV9 and TRBJ2-2, with D perhaps matching TRBD2 (6 bases). V dropped 0 bases and J dropped 6 bases, with 15 bases sitting between them. This CDR3 spans 16 amino acids. Germline-derived CDR1 and CDR2 are SGDLS and YYNGEE. DNA for the CDR3: TGTGCCAGCAGCGTAGAGGAGACTAGTCCCGCCGGGGAGCTGTTTTTT. It is translated as CASSVEETSPAGELFF.

Only a few counts were recorded for this clone. J is TRBJ2-2 and V is TRBV4-1, with D possibly being TRBD1 (6 bases). From germline, CDR1 is MGHRA and CDR2 YSYEKL. Trimming took 0 bases from V and 3 from J, leaving 11 bases between them. This CDR3 is 16 amino acids long. The CDR3 coding sequence is TGCGCCAGCAGCCAAGAATGGGGGCGGGACACCGGGGAGCTGTTTTTT. It encodes CASSQEWGRDTGELFF.

This chain links TRBV10-3 with TRBJ2-2; possible D gene TRBD2, 5 bases. Trimming stripped 6 bases from V and 0 bases from J, with 11 bases between. Germline CDR1 is ENHRY and CDR2 is SYGVKD. The CDR3 runs to 15 residues. Here the CDR3 reads CAIRRGFANTGELFF. The CDR3 DNA follows: TGTGCCATCAGGCGAGGGTTCGCGAACACCGGGGAGCTGTTTTTT.

This sequence joins TRBV9 and TRBJ2-1; 11 nucleotides align to TRBD2. The CDR3 is made up of 17 amino acids. CDR1 SGDLS and CDR2 YYNGEE come from the germline V gene. V dropped 4 bases and J dropped 8; count of bases not matched to a gene: 14. In DNA form, the CDR3 reads TGTGCCAGCAGCCCATCGGCATTAGCGGGGGGGCAGGATGAGCAGTTCTTC. This encodes CASSPSALAGGQDEQFF.

The chain is built from TRBV7-2 and TRBJ2-1, with 16 bases matching TRBD2. The CDR3 sequence is 17 residues long. Germline loops: CDR1 SGHTA, CDR2 FQGNSA. Trimming cost V 5 bases and J 4 bases; bases outside gene matches: 5. CDR3 protein: CASSPGLAGGLYNEQFF. CDR3 coding DNA: TGTGCCAGCAGCCCGGGACTAGCGGGGGGGCTTTACAATGAGCAGTTCTTC.

This clone showed up just a few times. This chain links TRBV18 with TRBJ2-1, with a weak D call TRBD2 (5 bases). The germline V gene encodes CDR1 KGHSH and CDR2 LQKENI. The CDR3 length is 15 residues. V lost 0 bases and J lost 7, with 13 bases in between. The CDR3 protein is CASSPPVGLPNEQFF. The CDR3 nucleotides read TGTGCCAGCTCACCACCGGTAGGACTGCCGAATGAGCAGTTCTTC. Together with reference TRBV18 and TRBJ2-1, the CDR3 gives the full variable domain: NAGVMQNPRHLVRRRGQEARLRCSPMKGHSHVYWYRQLPEEGLKFMVYLQKENIIDESGMPKERFSAEFPKEGPSILRIQQVVRGDSAAYFCASSPPVGLPNEQFFGPGTRLTVL.

The rearrangement joins TRBV7-3 to TRBJ2-3; D may be TRBD2 (5 bases). The germline V gene has CDR1 SGHTA and CDR2 FQGTGA. Trimming left V 6 bases short and J 6 bases short, with 16 bases between. This CDR3 has 14 residues. CDR3 residues: CASSSAPGSDTQYF. As DNA, the CDR3 is TGTGCCAGCAGTTCCGCTCCGGGAAGTGATACGCAGTATTTT.

The chain joins TRBV5-5 to TRBJ2-1; D not certain. Germline lookup yields CDR1 SGHKS and CDR2 YYEKEE (reference sequence). The CDR3 spans 11 residues. Between the trimmed V and J ends, which lost 2 bases and 8 bases, there was a span of 5 bases. DNA of the CDR3: TGTGCCAGCAGCTTTCAGGATGAGCAGTTCTTC. Encoded protein: CASSFQDEQFF.

The chain couples TRBV9 to TRBJ2-2; D gene unclear. The CDR3 length is 12 residues. V lost 6 bases and J 3 bases, leaving 6 bases between the germline ends. Germline CDR1 and CDR2: SGDLS and YYNGEE. DNA for the CDR3: TGTGCCAGCAAGCCCGACACCGGGGAGCTGTTTTTT. It yields the protein CASKPDTGELFF. The variable domain in full, with the rest retrieved from reference TRBV9 and TRBJ2-2, is DSGVTQTPKHLITATGQRVTLRCSPRSGDLSVYWYQQSLDQGLQFLIQYYNGEERAKGNILERFSAQQFPDLHSELNLSSLELGDSALYFCASKPDTGELFFGEGSRLTVL.

This clone was picked up one time. V is TRBV10-3 and J is TRBJ2-7, with a tentative D call TRBD1 (6 bases). The V gene lost 2 bases and the J gene lost 2 bases, with 13 bases spanning the gap. This CDR3 has 15 residues. CDR1 and CDR2 from the germline V gene are ENHRY and SYGVKD. DNA of the CDR3: TGTGCCATCAGTGAGGGCACAGGGACCACCTACGAGCAGTACGTC. This encodes CAISEGTGTTYEQYV.

The chain links TRBV7-9 to TRBJ2-7, with 8 bases aligning to TRBD2. The V and J ends lost 2 bases and 0 bases, in that order; junction bases with no gene match: 3. Germline assignment: CDR1 SEHNR and CDR2 FQNEAQ (reference sequence). The length of the CDR3 is 15 residues. CDR3 DNA sequence: TGTGCCAGCAGCTTATCCGGGACTAGCTCCTACGAGCAGTACTTC. Protein sequence: CASSLSGTSSYEQYF. The variable domain in full, completed from reference TRBV7-9 and TRBJ2-7, reads DTGVSQNPRHKITKRGQNVTFRCDPISEHNRLYWYRQTLGQGPEFLTYFQNEAQLEKSRLLSDRFSAERPKGSFSTLEIQRTEQGDSAMYLCASSLSGTSSYEQYFGPGTRLTVT.

The chain is built from TRBV4-1 and TRBJ2-7; TRBD1 is a possible D gene (5 bases). The V end lost 3 bases, the J end lost 5 bases, and 29 bases lay between the germline ends. Germline CDR1 reads MGHRA; CDR2 reads YSYEKL. This CDR3 has 19 residues. As DNA, the CDR3 is TGCGCCAGCAGCCACTCCCCCGAGCGAGAGGCAGGGTGGTTCGACGAGCAGTACTTC. It translates to CASSHSPEREAGWFDEQYF.

The chain is built from TRBV5-1 and TRBJ2-3; 9 bases map to TRBD1. The trim removed 5 bases at V and 1 base at J, leaving 23 bases unmatched. The CDR3 is 21 residues long. Looked up from germline, CDR1 is SGHRS and CDR2 is YFSETQ. DNA of the CDR3: TGCGCCAGCAGTCCCCTACCGGGACAGGGTGGGACCCCCTATGGCACAGATACGCAGTATTTT. It is translated as CASSPLPGQGGTPYGTDTQYF.

CDR3 in DNA: TGTGCCAGCAGTGACAGGACAGGGGGTTATTCACCCCTCCACTTT. As protein: CASSDRTGGYSPLHF. This rearrangement joins TRBV6-4 to TRBJ1-6; 10 nucleotides line up with TRBD1. V lost 2 bases, J lost 8 bases, and 3 bases stayed unmatched. The CDR3 runs to 15 residues. Germline CDR1 is MRHNA and CDR2 is SNTAGT.

The DNA of the CDR3 is TGTGCCAGCAGCCAAACTCAGGTCTTTGCCGGGACAGTCGCCGGGGAGCTGTTTTTT. Protein product: CASSQTQVFAGTVAGELFF. V and J are TRBV7-9 and TRBJ2-2; 7 bases are a match to TRBD1. The ends lost 5 bases at V and 6 bases at J; junction bases unmatched: 21. CDR1 and CDR2 from the germline V gene are SEHNR and FQNEAQ (reference sequence). The CDR3 length is 19 residues.

This clone was recorded a few times. The V and J genes are TRBV30 and TRBJ2-1, with 8 nucleotides matching TRBD2. CDR1 is GTSNPN, CDR2 SVGIG, per germline (reference sequence). J lost 8 bases, V lost 5 bases, and 8 bases had no gene match. The CDR3 is 13 amino acids. CDR3 DNA sequence: TGTGCCTGGGAGGTCCTAGCGGGCGATGAGCAGTTCTTC. Translating it yields CAWEVLAGDEQFF. The full variable domain, in which reference TRBV30 and TRBJ2-1 provide the parts outside the CDR3, is SQTIHQWPATLVQPVGSPLSLECTVEGTSNPNLYWYRQAAGRGLQLLFYSVGIGQISSEVPQNLSASRPQDRQFILSSKKLLLSDSGFYLCAWEVLAGDEQFFGPGTRLTVL.

This clone was picked up a small number of times. One junction end does not reproduce the germline sequence, and a read error may be involved. The rearrangement links TRBV7-7 to TRBJ2-1; TRBD2 aligns across 13 bases. The CDR3 spans 14 residues. Germline V gives CDR1 SSHAT, CDR2 FNYEAQ (reference sequence). In DNA, the CDR3 is TGTGCTAGCAGCCAGGGACTAGCGGGGAATGAGCAGTTCTTC. Translating gives CASSQGLAGNEQFF.

The CDR3 loop reads CASRGAGRYGYTF. The CDR3 nucleotides read TGTGCCAGCAGGGGAGCCGGGAGGTATGGCTACACCTTC. This chain joins TRBV2 and TRBJ1-2, with D unresolved. The CDR3 consists of 13 residues. Germline lookup yields CDR1 SNHLY and CDR2 FYNNEI. V was cut by 6 bases and J by 5 bases, with 13 bases left in between.

This chain links TRBV19 with TRBJ2-7; D possibly corresponds to TRBD2 (7 bases). The germline gives CDR1 LNHDA, CDR2 SQIVND (reference sequence). This CDR3 has 15 amino acids. The V end lost 9 bases, the J end lost 2 bases, and 20 bases lay between the germline ends. The CDR3 spells CARGIPGGRPYEQYV. The CDR3 nucleotides are TGTGCCAGGGGGATTCCGGGGGGCCGACCCTACGAGCAGTACGTC.

About this clone itself: At one end, the junction sequence differs from germline, possibly due to a read error. The sample has other DNA sequences that encode this CDR3 too. The chain joins TRBV7-7 to TRBJ2-5, with D possibly being TRBD1 (5 bases). There are 16 residues in the CDR3. Looked up from germline, CDR1 is SSHAT and CDR2 is FNYEAQ (reference sequence). Written as DNA, the CDR3 is TGTGCTAGCAGCTTAGGACCTCAGGGTATCCAAGAGACCCAGTACTTC. Its translation: CASSLGPQGIQETQYF.

This chain links TRBV6-6 with TRBJ1-2, with TRBD1 matching 8 bases. The CDR3 runs to 15 residues. Trimming took 2 bases from V and 8 from J; bases not matched to a gene: 10. Germline CDR1 is MNHNY and CDR2 is SVGAGI (reference sequence). CDR3 nucleotide sequence: TGTGCCAGCAGTTACGCCGGGACAGGAGAAGGCGGCTACACCTTC. This codes for CASSYAGTGEGGYTF.

The gene calls are TRBV5-1 and TRBJ1-1; 10 positions match TRBD1. The CDR3 runs 14 residues. The V and J ends lost 3 bases and 3 bases, in that order; junction bases with no gene match: 2. Germline V gene sequence: CDR1 SGHRS, CDR2 YFSETQ. CDR3 amino acids: CASSSGQGDTEAFF. The CDR3 nucleotides read TGCGCCAGCAGCTCCGGACAGGGGGACACTGAAGCTTTCTTT.

The gene calls are TRBV28 and TRBJ2-3; 8 bases are a match to TRBD2. The CDR3 contains 15 residues. Germline values: CDR1 MDHEN, CDR2 SYDVKM. V was clipped by 6 bases and J by 2 bases; unmatched bases: 7. CDR3 in amino acids: CASSPSLAVTDTQYF. The CDR3 nucleotides read TGTGCCAGCAGCCCCTCACTAGCGGTCACAGATACGCAGTATTTT.

There are a few counts of this clone. The chain employs TRBV6-1 and TRBJ2-5; no clear D gene. The DNA end favors TRBJ2-7, so the J call may be wrong. The germline V gene encodes CDR1 MNHNS and CDR2 SASEGT. The length of the CDR3 is 15 residues. The CDR3 DNA reads TGTGCCAGCAGTGAATGGTGGCAGGCCTCCTACGAGCAGTACTTC. As protein: CASSEWWQASYEQYF.

J is TRBJ2-7 and V is TRBV13; D possibly corresponds to TRBD1 (7 bases). The germline gives CDR1 PRHDT, CDR2 FYEKMQ (reference sequence). Trimming pared 0 bases from V and 3 bases from J, leaving 12 bases between. CDR3 length: 15 amino acids. The CDR3 is CASSLGPGGRYEQYF. In DNA, the CDR3 is TGTGCCAGCAGCTTAGGCCCAGGGGGGCGCTACGAGCAGTACTTC.

The gene calls are TRBV6-1 and TRBJ1-1, with unresolved D. This CDR3 is built from 16 residues. Per the germline V gene, CDR1 is MNHNS and CDR2 is SASEGT. Trimming stripped 4 bases from V and 1 base from J, with 16 bases between. This chain's CDR3 is CASSATRRAPNTEAFF. The CDR3 bases are TGTGCCAGCAGTGCAACTCGTCGAGCCCCGAACACTGAAGCTTTCTTT.

This clone counts as medium-sized. V gene TRBV7-7 combines with J gene TRBJ2-7, with a possible D match to TRBD2 (6 bases). The CDR3 sequence is 13 residues long. The germline V gene encodes CDR1 SSHAT and CDR2 FNYEAQ (reference sequence). The CDR3 loop reads CAVGEESSYEQYV. The CDR3 DNA sequence: TGTGCTGTTGGGGAGGAGAGCTCCTACGAGCAGTACGTC.